A single sample is the source of the 19 T cell receptor beta chains below, sequenced in a study of cytomegalovirus exposure and HLA in healthy donors. Researchers ran the PCR with 60 Vbeta and 13 Jbeta primers. Only in-frame clones appear in the TCRdb table, and some are missing; sequencing was by immunoSEQ multiplex PCR. Of under 150,000 clones listed, approximately 80% were seen once; the top ten hold about 2.5%. The sequenced sample was PBMCs. These receptors all come from a boy between 2 and 10 years old in good health and CMV-seronegative.

The J gene is TRBJ2-3, the V gene TRBV6-1; 14 nucleotides agree with TRBD2. Losses at the gene ends were 5 bases for V and 4 bases for J; bases not matched to a gene: 2. From germline, CDR1 is MNHNS and CDR2 SASEGT. This CDR3 is built from 15 residues. The CDR3 sequence is CASSLTSGGADTQYF. In nucleotides, the CDR3 is TGTGCCAGCAGTCTGACTAGCGGGGGGGCAGATACGCAGTATTTT.

The J gene is TRBJ1-6, the V gene TRBV21-1; no DNA check was done on the table's D call, TRBD1. TRBV21-1 constitutes a pseudogene. This CDR3 is built from 16 residues. In nucleotides, the CDR3 is TGTGCCAGCAGCATTTGCGGACAGGGAACTCGCTCACCCCTCCACTTT. Protein product: CASSICGQGTRSPLHF.

The CDR3 region is CASSQDGGYAETQYF. The CDR3 nucleotides are TGTGCCAGCAGCCAAGATGGAGGCTATGCAGAGACCCAGTACTTC. The gene calls are TRBV4-2 and TRBJ2-5; perhaps TRBD2 as D (5 bases). Germline assignment: CDR1 LGHNA and CDR2 YNFKEQ. This CDR3 spans 15 amino acids. V shed 0 bases and J shed 4 bases, with 12 bases lying between them.

The chain is built from TRBV6-1 and TRBJ2-1, with D possibly matching TRBD1 (6 bases). Trimming cost V 0 bases and J 2 bases, with 11 bases left between them. CDR3 length equals 16 residues. Germline CDR1 MNHNS, CDR2 SASEGT. CDR3 amino acids: CASSEAGGGAYNEQFF. As DNA, the CDR3 is TGTGCCAGCAGTGAAGCAGGTGGGGGCGCCTACAATGAGCAGTTCTTC.

This clone was detected only a few times. The J gene is TRBJ1-2, the V gene TRBV6-5; 8 bases are shared with TRBD1. The ends lost 5 bases at V and 3 bases at J; junction bases unmatched: 5. Looked up from germline, CDR1 is MNHEY and CDR2 is SVGAGI. The CDR3 has 14 residues. The DNA for the CDR3 is TGTGCCAGCAGTCGTGAGACAGGGGACTATGGCTACACCTTC. The encoded protein is CASSRETGDYGYTF.

The chain couples TRBV7-2 to TRBJ1-2; no clear D. This CDR3 has 14 amino acids. The ends were cut back, 2 bases at V and 4 bases at J, with 11 bases in the middle. Looked up from germline, CDR1 is SGHTA and CDR2 is FQGNSA. For the CDR3, the DNA is TGTGCCAGCAGCTTAACTGGCGTAGCCTATGGCTACACCTTC. Translated: CASSLTGVAYGYTF.

This sequence joins TRBV7-2 and TRBJ1-1, with 9 bases that match TRBD1. CDR1 is SGHTA and CDR2 is FQGNSA in the germline V gene. This CDR3 is built from 16 residues. The V and J ends lost 5 bases and 3 bases, in that order; junction bases with no gene match: 10. The CDR3 protein is CASSPIGQGSHTEAFF. CDR3 coding DNA: TGTGCCAGCAGCCCTATAGGACAGGGGTCGCACACTGAAGCTTTCTTT. The full variable domain, rest sourced from reference TRBV7-2 and TRBJ1-1, is GAGVSQSPSNKVTEKGKDVELRCDPISGHTALYWYRQSLGQGLEFLIYFQGNSAPDKSGLPSDRFSAERTGGSVSTLTIQRTQQEDSAVYLCASSPIGQGSHTEAFFGQGTRLTVV.

The CDR3 nucleotides read TGTGCCAGCTCACCAGGGACAATTAGGCTTTACAATGAGCAGTTCTTC. Protein sequence: CASSPGTIRLYNEQFF. The chain is built from TRBV18 and TRBJ2-1, with D tentatively TRBD1 (6 bases). V lost 2 bases, J lost 4 bases, and 15 bases lay in between. This CDR3 is built from 16 residues. The germline CDR1 and CDR2 sequences are KGHSH and LQKENI. The entire variable domain, with the rest obtained from reference TRBV18 and TRBJ2-1, is as follows: NAGVMQNPRHLVRRRGQEARLRCSPMKGHSHVYWYRQLPEEGLKFMVYLQKENIIDESGMPKERFSAEFPKEGPSILRIQQVVRGDSAAYFCASSPGTIRLYNEQFFGPGTRLTVL.

The chain employs TRBV27 and TRBJ1-5; the D is unclear. From germline, CDR1 is MNHEY and CDR2 SMNVEV (reference sequence). This CDR3 is built from 12 residues. Trimming pared 4 bases from V and 2 bases from J, leaving 3 bases between. The CDR3 is CASSSGNQPQHF. CDR3 bases: TGTGCCAGCAGTTCAGGCAATCAGCCCCAGCATTTT.

On this clone itself: This CDR3 is missing its conserved last phenylalanine or tryptophan, likely due to a read error. The chain carries TRBV5-1 and TRBJ1-1, with D perhaps TRBD1 (5 bases). This CDR3 has 14 amino acids. Between the trimmed V and J ends, which lost 2 bases and 5 bases, there was a span of 13 bases. Germline CDR1 reads SGHRS; CDR2 reads YFSETQ. This CDR3 reads CASSFGAEGTEAFL. In DNA, the CDR3 is TGCGCCAGCAGCTTTGGTGCGGAGGGGACTGAAGCTTTCCTT.

The genes are TRBV4-3 and TRBJ1-1; D may be TRBD1 (5 bases). This CDR3 is built from 16 residues. V was shortened by 4 bases and J by 1 base, with 16 bases between the two germline ends. From germline, CDR1 is LGHNA and CDR2 YSLEER. The CDR3 nucleotides are TGCGCCAGCAGCCGCCTTTTACAGGTCCAGAACACTGAAGCTTTCTTT. Its translation is CASSRLLQVQNTEAFF.

The chain links TRBV4-3 to TRBJ1-2; weak D call: TRBD1 (6 bases). The germline V gene encodes CDR1 LGHNA and CDR2 YSLEER. This CDR3 has 15 amino acids. V gave up 2 bases and J gave up 3 bases, with 13 bases separating them. CDR3 in amino acids: CASSQRGQRYYGYTF. In DNA form, the CDR3 reads TGCGCCAGCAGCCAACGTGGACAGCGATACTATGGCTACACCTTC.

The chain couples TRBV29-1 to TRBJ1-2; maybe TRBD1 (5 bases). CDR3 length equals 11 residues. V dropped 7 bases and J dropped 4 bases, with 10 bases sitting between them. CDR1 SQVTM and CDR2 ANQGSEA come from the germline V gene. CDR3 loop: CSGSDSYGYTF. The CDR3 nucleotides are TGCAGCGGATCTGACAGCTATGGCTACACCTTC.

The rearrangement joins TRBV30 to TRBJ2-1, with 8 bases matching TRBD2. Trimming at V came to 2 bases and at J to 3 bases, leaving 9 bases not matched to a gene. CDR3 size: 16 residues. CDR1 and CDR2 (germline): GTSNPN, SVGIG (reference sequence). The CDR3 is CAWSKGGGPNYNEQFF. CDR3 sequence (DNA): TGTGCCTGGAGTAAAGGCGGGGGGCCCAACTACAATGAGCAGTTCTTC.

This clone was counted a few times. The V and J genes are TRBV5-6 and TRBJ2-7; 7 nucleotides match TRBD1. Trimming took 0 bases from V and 4 from J; bases not matched to a gene: 10. The V gene's germline CDR1 is SGHDT and CDR2 YYEEEE. The CDR3 has 16 amino acids. The CDR3 here is CASSLVPGQTEYEQYF. DNA for the CDR3: TGTGCCAGCAGCTTGGTTCCGGGACAGACCGAGTACGAGCAGTACTTC.

This chain joins TRBV27 and TRBJ1-3; D gene ambiguous. Germline CDR1 reads MNHEY; CDR2 reads SMNVEV (reference sequence). Trimming removed 6 bases at V and 4 bases at J, with 13 bases between. CDR3 length: 14 residues. CDR3 sequence: CASSPSRVGNTIYF. CDR3 DNA: TGTGCCAGCAGCCCAAGTCGGGTGGGAAACACCATATATTTT.

CDR3 sequence (DNA): TGTGCCACCGGACAGGGGGCTTACGAGCAGTACTTC. This gives the protein CATGQGAYEQYF. The chain is built from TRBV6-6 and TRBJ2-7; 11 bases match TRBD1. J lost 4 bases, V lost 10 bases, and 3 bases had no gene match. This CDR3 is built from 12 residues. Germline CDR1 and CDR2: MNHNY and SVGAGI (reference sequence).

V is TRBV7-9 and J is TRBJ2-7; a possible D gene is TRBD2 (7 bases). Germline lookup yields CDR1 SEHNR and CDR2 FQNEAQ (reference sequence). The ends were cut back, 3 bases at V and 6 bases at J, with 12 bases in the middle. The CDR3 runs to 13 residues. CDR3: CASSFGGASEQYV. The CDR3 nucleotides read TGTGCCAGCAGCTTTGGGGGGGCGAGCGAGCAGTACGTC.

In its sample, this clone was seen a few times. The chain carries TRBV4-2 and TRBJ2-3; 11 bases map to TRBD2. Germline CDR1 reads LGHNA; CDR2 reads YNFKEQ. V gave up 7 bases and J gave up 4 bases; unmatched junction bases: 10. The CDR3 consists of 16 residues. The CDR3 DNA sequence: TGTGCCAGCACACAAGGATCTAGCGGGGGGCCAGATACGCAGTATTTT. It yields the protein CASTQGSSGGPDTQYF.